Listed here are 29 T cell receptor beta chains from one sample, sequenced in a study of OX40 agonist ivuxolimab in advanced cancers. Generated by immunoSEQ multiplex PCR, the TCRdb table keeps only in-frame clones and is missing some. Of under 70,000 clones in the sample, 85% to 90% were seen once. This specimen consisted of CD4+ or CD8+ T cells sorted from blood, obtained in a trial of the OX40 agonist ivuxolimab. The source of these receptors is an adult with an advanced solid tumor such as melanoma, head and neck, liver or kidney cancer.

This clone was seen once. The rearrangement uses TRBV9 and TRBJ1-5; 8 bases align to TRBD1. The ends lost 4 bases at V and 2 bases at J; junction bases unmatched: 2. Germline V lookup: CDR1 SGDLS, CDR2 YYNGEE. There are 14 residues in the CDR3. CDR3 sequence reads: CASSPDRGNQPQHF. For the CDR3, the DNA is TGTGCCAGCAGCCCGGACAGGGGCAATCAGCCCCAGCATTTT.

The rearrangement uses TRBV6-5 and TRBJ1-1, with D unclear. The CDR3 is 13 residues long. V lost 3 bases and J 5 bases, leaving 10 bases between the germline ends. Germline values: CDR1 MNHEY, CDR2 SVGAGI. In DNA, the CDR3 is TGTGCCAGCAGTTATGGGTCCGTGACTGAAGCTTTCTTT. Translation: CASSYGSVTEAFF.

V gene TRBV7-6 combines with J gene TRBJ2-2; 11 bases fit TRBD2. The CDR3 runs to 16 residues. Germline V CDR1 and CDR2: SGHVS, FNYEAQ. V gave up 2 bases and J gave up 4 bases; unmatched junction bases: 3. CDR3 DNA: TGTGCCAGCAGCTTACTGGGACTAGCGGCCACCGGGGAGCTGTTTTTT. It yields the protein CASSLLGLAATGELFF.

The chain employs TRBV28 and TRBJ2-7, with D maybe TRBD1 (5 bases). This CDR3 comprises 15 residues. The germline V gene encodes CDR1 MDHEN and CDR2 SYDVKM. V lost 5 bases and J 4 bases, leaving 18 bases between the germline ends. The CDR3 nucleotides read TGTGCCAGCAGTCGATGGGATGCAGGGCCTTACGAGCAGTACTTC. Translated: CASSRWDAGPYEQYF.

The chain uses TRBV4-1 and TRBJ1-5; D possibly corresponds to TRBD1 (6 bases). The CDR3 loop spans 17 amino acids. V was clipped by 0 bases and J by 0 bases, with 12 bases between them. CDR1 is MGHRA, CDR2 YSYEKL, per germline. In nucleotides, the CDR3 is TGCGCCAGCAGCCAAGAAATGCCAGGGGATAGCAATCAGCCCCAGCATTTT. Protein sequence: CASSQEMPGDSNQPQHF.

The genes are TRBV4-3 and TRBJ2-3, with unresolved D. Between the trimmed V and J ends, which lost 4 bases and 6 bases, there was a span of 17 bases. Germline loops: CDR1 LGHNA, CDR2 YSLEER. There are 15 residues in the CDR3. The CDR3 loop reads CASSPGRSAGDTQYF. CDR3 sequence (DNA): TGCGCCAGCAGCCCAGGCCGGTCGGCCGGGGATACGCAGTATTTT.

J is TRBJ1-5 and V is TRBV27, with 7 nucleotides matching TRBD1. V dropped 6 bases and J dropped 6; count of bases not matched to a gene: 5. This CDR3 region has 13 residues. Germline CDR1 MNHEY, CDR2 SMNVEV (reference sequence). The CDR3 DNA reads TGTGCCAGCAGCACAGGGGTGTTTCAGCCCCAGCATTTT. It is translated as CASSTGVFQPQHF.

This chain connects TRBV11-2 to TRBJ2-3; 12 nucleotides agree with TRBD2. The CDR3 runs to 17 residues. CDR1 and CDR2 (germline): SGHAT, FQNNGV. With V trimmed by 2 bases and J by 3 bases, 6 bases remained unmatched. The CDR3 sequence is CASSLRPSGGETDTQYF. CDR3 sequence (DNA): TGTGCCAGCAGCTTAAGGCCTAGCGGGGGGGAGACAGATACGCAGTATTTT.

The V call is TRBV4-3, the J call TRBJ1-1; 7 bases match TRBD1. The V segment lost 0 bases and the J segment 9 bases; nucleotides outside the gene matches: 4. From germline, CDR1 is LGHNA and CDR2 YSLEER. CDR3 length equals 13 residues. CDR3 sequence: CASSQDEGAKAFF. The CDR3 DNA reads as TGCGCCAGCAGCCAAGATGAGGGGGCGAAAGCTTTCTTT.

This chain joins TRBV30 and TRBJ1-5; tentative D call: TRBD1 (5 bases). The CDR3 totals 15 residues. V lost 7 bases and J lost 0, with 16 bases in between. The germline CDR1 and CDR2 sequences are GTSNPN and SVGIG (reference sequence). CDR3 sequence reads: CALKEEGYSNQPQHF. CDR3 DNA: TGTGCCTTAAAGGAAGAGGGGTATAGCAATCAGCCCCAGCATTTT.

This sequence joins TRBV5-8 and TRBJ1-5, with a weak D call TRBD1 (6 bases). The CDR3 is 15 residues long. Between the trimmed V and J ends, which lost 4 bases and 0 bases, there was a span of 11 bases. Germline-derived CDR1 and CDR2 are SGHTS and YDEGEE. DNA for the CDR3: TGTGCCAGCAGCCAACAGGGTTATAGCAATCAGCCCCAGCATTTT. Protein: CASSQQGYSNQPQHF.

This clone was detected a few times. V and J are TRBV30 and TRBJ1-6; no reliable D call. V was cut by 8 bases and J by 0 bases, with 5 bases left in between. This CDR3 spans 12 amino acids. Germline lookup yields CDR1 GTSNPN and CDR2 SVGIG (reference sequence). CDR3: CAEDSYNSPLHF. The CDR3 DNA is TGTGCCGAAGACTCCTATAATTCACCCCTCCACTTT.

This clone was recorded a few times. The chain has TRBV27 and TRBJ1-1, with D tentatively TRBD1 (5 bases). Germline CDR1 MNHEY, CDR2 SMNVEV (reference sequence). Deletions cut 2 bases from V and 2 bases from J, with 9 bases between. The CDR3 consists of 14 residues. CDR3 region: CASSLRGVNTEAFF. The CDR3 DNA sequence: TGTGCCAGCAGTTTAAGGGGAGTTAACACTGAAGCTTTCTTT.

This clone came up once. The chain joins TRBV6-6 to TRBJ2-7; 9 bases line up with TRBD1. J gave up 1 base and V 5 bases, and 3 bases lay outside the gene matches. This CDR3 has 14 amino acids. Germline values: CDR1 MNHNY, CDR2 SVGAGI (reference sequence). The CDR3 loop reads CASSPDRGSYEQYF. The DNA for the CDR3 is TGTGCCAGCAGTCCTGACAGGGGGTCCTACGAGCAGTACTTC.

CDR3 sequence reads: CASSPLDHLADTQYF. CDR3 nucleotides: TGTGCCAGCTCACCGCTAGACCACTTGGCGGATACGCAGTATTTT. This rearrangement joins TRBV18 to TRBJ2-3, with unresolved D. The CDR3 covers 15 residues. V lost 3 bases to trimming and J lost 6 bases, with 16 bases between them. Germline V gene data show CDR1 as KGHSH and CDR2 as LQKENI.

Here the CDR3 DNA reads TGTGCCAGCAGTCCATCGGGACAGGTCAACACTGAAGCTTTCTTT. Its protein product is CASSPSGQVNTEAFF. This chain joins TRBV27 and TRBJ1-1; 8 bases align to TRBD1. Trimming cost V 5 bases and J 2 bases; bases outside gene matches: 7. The germline V gene encodes CDR1 MNHEY and CDR2 SMNVEV (reference sequence). The CDR3 covers 15 residues.

This clone was detected a few times. In DNA form, the CDR3 reads TGTGCCAGCAGCGTTGGGGACAACACTGAAGCTTTCTTT. Translated: CASSVGDNTEAFF. This sequence joins TRBV9 and TRBJ1-1, with D possibly TRBD1 on 5 matching bases. V lost 2 bases and J lost 2, with 7 bases in between. The CDR3 has 13 amino acids. The germline CDR1 and CDR2 sequences are SGDLS and YYNGEE.

V is TRBV30 and J is TRBJ1-6; the match to TRBD1 covers 7 bases. The CDR3 covers 16 residues. V was clipped by 3 bases and J by 6 bases; unmatched bases: 11. The germline V gene encodes CDR1 GTSNPN and CDR2 SVGIG (reference sequence). CDR3 in DNA: TGTGCCTGGAGCGACTCACTCGGGACAGTTAATTCACCCCTCCACTTT. It yields the protein CAWSDSLGTVNSPLHF.

This clone has just one count. The rearrangement uses TRBV6-4 and TRBJ2-3; no firm D call. Germline CDR1 MRHNA, CDR2 SNTAGT. CDR3 length equals 13 residues. V was pared by 2 bases and J by 4 bases, with 7 bases between. The CDR3 region has the DNA TGTGCCAGCAGTGACGTGGCCTCAGATACGCAGTATTTT. As protein: CASSDVASDTQYF.

The sample holds one count of this clone. The J gene is TRBJ2-7, the V gene TRBV5-3, with 9 positions matching TRBD1. TRBV5-3 is given ORF status, its function remaining uncertain. Trimming at V came to 3 bases and at J to 5 bases, leaving 6 bases not matched to a gene. CDR3 length: 14 residues. This chain's CDR3 is CARSSRDRVHEQYF. Here the CDR3 DNA reads TGTGCCAGAAGCTCGCGGGACAGGGTTCACGAGCAGTACTTC.

J is TRBJ1-2 and V is TRBV11-3; 7 positions agree with TRBD1. Trimming at V came to 1 base and at J to 6 bases, leaving 2 bases not matched to a gene. The CDR3 is 13 residues long. The germline gives CDR1 SGHNT, CDR2 YENEEA. The CDR3 DNA sequence: TGTGCCAGCAGCTTAGGAACAGGGGATGGCTACACCTTC. Translating it yields CASSLGTGDGYTF.

This clone occurred once. This chain uses TRBV7-9 with TRBJ2-2; 8 nucleotides agree with TRBD1. V shed 6 bases and J 5 bases; nucleotides not matched to a gene: 11. CDR3 length: 16 residues. Germline values: CDR1 SEHNR, CDR2 FQNEAQ (reference sequence). The CDR3 protein is CASRPLWTGRTGELFF. In DNA, the CDR3 is TGTGCCAGCAGACCCCTTTGGACAGGGCGAACCGGGGAGCTGTTTTTT.

J is TRBJ1-2 and V is TRBV27; 9 positions agree with TRBD1. V gave up 4 bases and J gave up 3 bases; unmatched junction bases: 12. This CDR3 contains 17 residues. Germline CDR1 reads MNHEY; CDR2 reads SMNVEV (reference sequence). CDR3 DNA sequence: TGTGCCAGCAGTTCTTTAGGGACAGGGTTGGATTACTATGGCTACACCTTC. This sequence encodes CASSSLGTGLDYYGYTF.

V usage is TRBV2 and J usage is TRBJ2-5, with D perhaps matching TRBD1 (5 bases). The tail of the sequence fits TRBJ2-7 better, so the J call may be wrong. The germline CDR1 and CDR2 sequences are SNHLY and FYNNEI. The CDR3 runs 14 residues. The CDR3 region has the DNA TGTGCCAGCATAGGGGTACCTAGCTCCTACGAGCAGTACTTC. Protein product: CASIGVPSSYEQYF.

A single count supports this clone. The chain has TRBV9 and TRBJ2-3; no definite D call. The CDR3 runs to 15 residues. Per germline, CDR1 SGDLS and CDR2 YYNGEE. V was clipped by 0 bases and J by 1 base, with 9 bases between them. This CDR3 is CASSVGDLGTDTQYF. The CDR3 DNA reads TGTGCCAGCAGCGTAGGTGATCTCGGCACAGATACGCAGTATTTT.

The chain carries TRBV30 and TRBJ2-1; 9 bases match TRBD2. V lost 2 bases, J lost 8 bases, and 10 bases stayed unmatched. The germline V gene encodes CDR1 GTSNPN and CDR2 SVGIG (reference sequence). The CDR3 spans 15 residues. CDR3 in amino acids: CAWSLGPSGMYEQFF. As DNA, the CDR3 is TGTGCCTGGAGTCTTGGTCCTAGCGGGATGTATGAGCAGTTCTTC. Looking up the rest from reference TRBV30 and TRBJ2-1 gives the full variable domain: SQTIHQWPATLVQPVGSPLSLECTVEGTSNPNLYWYRQAAGRGLQLLFYSVGIGQISSEVPQNLSASRPQDRQFILSSKKLLLSDSGFYLCAWSLGPSGMYEQFFGPGTRLTVL.

The CDR3 coding sequence is TGCGCCAGCAGCCAAGCCGAGGGAGGGGGGTCCTACGAGCAGTACTTC. This translates into CASSQAEGGGSYEQYF. The rearrangement links TRBV4-1 to TRBJ2-7, with a tentative D call TRBD2 (7 bases). The germline V gene has CDR1 MGHRA and CDR2 YSYEKL. The CDR3 covers 16 residues. Trimming left V 1 base short and J 1 base short, with 14 bases between.

V gene TRBV19 combines with J gene TRBJ1-1; D is unresolved. Germline assignment: CDR1 LNHDA and CDR2 SQIVND (reference sequence). Trimming took off 4 bases at V and 0 bases at J, with 12 bases between the two ends. This CDR3 has 15 amino acids. CDR3 region: CASSTTLSLNTEAFF. CDR3 coding DNA: TGTGCCAGTAGTACGACACTAAGCCTGAACACTGAAGCTTTCTTT.

The genes are TRBV9 and TRBJ1-6, with 7 bases matching TRBD1. Germline V gene lookup returns CDR1 SGDLS and CDR2 YYNGEE. The CDR3 loop spans 16 amino acids. The V gene end was trimmed by 0 bases and the J gene end by 8 bases; junction bases not matched to a gene: 8. The CDR3 coding sequence is TGTGCCAGCAGCGTAGGATCCCAGGGGGTATATTCACCCCTCCACTTT. It yields the protein CASSVGSQGVYSPLHF.